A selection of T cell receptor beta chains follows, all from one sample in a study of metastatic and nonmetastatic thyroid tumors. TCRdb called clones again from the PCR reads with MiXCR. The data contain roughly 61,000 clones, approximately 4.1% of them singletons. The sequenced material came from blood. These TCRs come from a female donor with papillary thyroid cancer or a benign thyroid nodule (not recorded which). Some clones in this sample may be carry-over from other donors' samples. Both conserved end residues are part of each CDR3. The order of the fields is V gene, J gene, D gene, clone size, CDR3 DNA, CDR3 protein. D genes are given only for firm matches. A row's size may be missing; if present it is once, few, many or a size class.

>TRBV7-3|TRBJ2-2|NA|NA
TGTGCCAGCAGTGCCCGGGATTTTTACACCGGGGAGCTGTTTTTT
CASSARDFYTGELFF
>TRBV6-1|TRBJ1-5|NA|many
TGTGCCAGCAAAGCACTTGGAGATCAGCCCCAGCATTTT
CASKALGDQPQHF
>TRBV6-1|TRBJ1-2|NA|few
TGTGCCAGCACCAACGGGGGCCCAAGCTATGGCTACACCTTC
CASTNGGPSYGYTF
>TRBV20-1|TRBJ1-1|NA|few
TGCAGTGCTAGAGAATCCGATACTGAAGCTTTCTTT
CSARESDTEAFF
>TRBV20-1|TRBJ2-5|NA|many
TGCAGTGCCGGACACTCAGGGGCAGAGACCCAGTACTTC
CSAGHSGAETQYF
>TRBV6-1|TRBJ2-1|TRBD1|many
TGTGCCAGCAGTGAGGGGACAGTAAATGAGCAGTTCTTC
CASSEGTVNEQFF
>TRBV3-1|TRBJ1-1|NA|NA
TGTGCCAGCAGTCAAGATGGACGGATGGTCACTGAAGCTTTCTTT
CASSQDGRMVTEAFF
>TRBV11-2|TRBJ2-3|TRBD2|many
TGTGCCAGCAGCCCAGGACTAGCCTCTAGCACAGATACGCAGTATTTT
CASSPGLASSTDTQYF
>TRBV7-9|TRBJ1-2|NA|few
TGTGCCAGCAGCTCTTCTACTGGCGACTATGGCTACACCTTC
CASSSSTGDYGYTF
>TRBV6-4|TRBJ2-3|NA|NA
TGTGCCAGCAGTGACTCAGGGCTCGTGATTATCACAGATACGCAGTATTTT
CASSDSGLVIITDTQYF
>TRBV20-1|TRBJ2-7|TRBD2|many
TGCAGGGCCCAGCGGGAGAATGAGCAGTACTTC
CRAQRENEQYF
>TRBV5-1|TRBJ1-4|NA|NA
TGCGCCAGCAGTTCCGCTAGCGGGGAGGAGAGCAAACTGTTATTT
CASSSASGEESKLLF
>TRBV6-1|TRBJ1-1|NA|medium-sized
TGTGCCAGCAGAGCAGGGGTGAACACTGAAGCTTTCTTT
CASRAGVNTEAFF
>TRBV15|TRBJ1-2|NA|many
TGTGCCACCAGCAGAGGTCAGGAGATTAACTATGGCTACACCTTC
CATSRGQEINYGYTF
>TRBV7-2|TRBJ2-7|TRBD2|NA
TGTGCCAGCAGCTTAGTTAGTGGACTAGCGGGATTGCTCGAGCAGTACTTC
CASSLVSGLAGLLEQYF
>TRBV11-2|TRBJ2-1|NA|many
TGTGCCAGCAGCTTGCTAGCGGGACAGGGTGAGCAGTTCTTC
CASSLLAGQGEQFF
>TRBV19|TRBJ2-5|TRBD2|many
TGTGCCAGCGGTATTGGGGGAGGGGAGACCCAGTACTTC
CASGIGGGETQYF
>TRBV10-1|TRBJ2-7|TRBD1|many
TGCGCCAGCAGTGAGTCGAAAGACAGGGTCTACGAGCAGTACTTC
CASSESKDRVYEQYF
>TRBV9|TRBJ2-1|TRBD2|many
TGTGCCAGCAGCGCCAGACTAGCGGGAGGGAATGAGCAGTTCTTC
CASSARLAGGNEQFF
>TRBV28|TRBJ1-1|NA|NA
TGTGCCAGCGCGCGGGGGGCGATGAACACTGAAGCTTTCTTT
CASARGAMNTEAFF
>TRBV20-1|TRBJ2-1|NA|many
TGCAGTGCTATTCCCACAACCCTAAGGGATACGCAGTTCTTC
CSAIPTTLRDTQFF
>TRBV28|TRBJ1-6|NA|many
TGTGCCAGCAGTCCATGGGGGGATAATTCACCCCTCCACTTT
CASSPWGDNSPLHF
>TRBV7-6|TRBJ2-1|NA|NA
TGTGCCAGCAGCCATCAGGGTGGTTCACCCCAGCGGCCATACAATGAGCAGTTCTTC
CASSHQGGSPQRPYNEQFF
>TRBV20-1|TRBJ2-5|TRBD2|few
TGCAGTGCTAGAGGTTCTAGCGGGAAAGGAGAGACCCAGTACTTC
CSARGSSGKGETQYF
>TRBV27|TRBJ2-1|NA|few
TGTGCCAGCAGTTTACTTGGGGGAGTCAGCAATGGGCAGTTCTTC
CASSLLGGVSNGQFF
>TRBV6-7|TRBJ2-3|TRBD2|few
TGTGCCAGCAGTTACAGTCCCGGACTAGCGGCTGCGAATACGCAGTATTTT
CASSYSPGLAAANTQYF
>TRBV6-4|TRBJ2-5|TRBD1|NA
TGTGCCAGTAGGGACAGGGGGGTGGAGACCCAGTACTTC
CASRDRGVETQYF
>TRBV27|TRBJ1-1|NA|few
TGTGCCAGCAGTTACTCCTTGAGGCGGATGAACACTGAAGCTTTCTTT
CASSYSLRRMNTEAFF
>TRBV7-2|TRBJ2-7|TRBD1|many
TGTGCCAGCAGCTATTGGACAGGGGCCTCCTACGAGCAGTACTTC
CASSYWTGASYEQYF
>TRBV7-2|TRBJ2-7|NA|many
TGTGCCAGCAGCCTGGGGGGCGGACTATACGAGCAGTACTTC
CASSLGGGLYEQYF
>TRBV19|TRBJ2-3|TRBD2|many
TGTGCCAGTAGTATGTATGCCCTTGGGACTAGCGGGAGGGGAGATACGCAGTATTTT
CASSMYALGTSGRGDTQYF
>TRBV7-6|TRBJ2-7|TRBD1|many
TGTGCCAGCAGCAAAACCAGGACAGGGGTCTACGAGCAGTACTTC
CASSKTRTGVYEQYF
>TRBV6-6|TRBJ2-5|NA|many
TGTGCCAGCAGTTACTCGATACAGGGACAAGAGACCCAGTACTTC
CASSYSIQGQETQYF
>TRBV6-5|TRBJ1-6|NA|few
TGTGCCAGTAGCTACAGTTGGGGGGCACGCAATTCACCCCTCCACTTT
CASSYSWGARNSPLHF
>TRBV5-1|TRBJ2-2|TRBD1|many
TGCGCCAGCAGCTCGGGACAGACTAACACCGGGGAGCTGTTTTTT
CASSSGQTNTGELFF
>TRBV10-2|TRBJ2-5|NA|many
TGCGCCAGCAGTGAGTCGGGGTACGTTAAACAAGAGACCCAGTACTTC
CASSESGYVKQETQYF
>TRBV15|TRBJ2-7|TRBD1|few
TGTGCCACCAGCAGTGTGGACAGGGGCTACGAGCAGTACTTC
CATSSVDRGYEQYF
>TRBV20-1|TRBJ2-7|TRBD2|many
TGCAGTGCTACAGCGGGAGGTTACGAGCAGTACTTC
CSATAGGYEQYF
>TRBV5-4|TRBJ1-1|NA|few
TGTGCCAGCATCACGACAGGCTCGAATGAAGCTTCCTTT
CASITTGSNEASF
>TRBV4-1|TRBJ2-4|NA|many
TGCGCCAGCAGCCAAGAACCACAGAGGGGTCAGGACATTCAGTACTTC
CASSQEPQRGQDIQYF
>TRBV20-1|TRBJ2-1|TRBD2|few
TGCAGTGCTAGGGCTTCGCGGGAGGGCGAAGAGCAGTTCTTC
CSARASREGEEQFF
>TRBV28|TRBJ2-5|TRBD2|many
TGTGCCACAAGGGCTAGCGGGTCTAAAGAGACCCAGTACTTC
CATRASGSKETQYF
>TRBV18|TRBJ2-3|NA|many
TGTGCCAGCTCACCCCCATATAGCACAGATACGCAGTATTTT
CASSPPYSTDTQYF